The 7 T cell receptor beta chains given below trace back to one sample, sequenced in a study of T cells after yellow fever vaccination (dated by TCRdb to the late 2010s). Libraries were built with 5' RACE. The listed sequencing device is Illumina HiSeq 2500. TCRdb reprocessed the public reads (quality trimming at Q25 with fastp, clone calling with MiXCR) and kept in-frame beta chains. Rows are combined by CDR3 protein, so each entry shows the most common genes and DNA. The sample table records tens of thousands of distinct CDR3 sequences; about 11% of these occur just once. Of the sample, 9.5% to 15% falls within the top ten clones. The treatment or condition label corresponds to: live attenuated yellow fever vaccine strain. The source was PBMCs, either bulk or a sorted T-cell subset (CD4+, CD8+, memory, or dextramer-sorted; not recorded which), collected around 15 days after the first yellow fever vaccination. Receptors originate from a man aged 18 to 29 who received the YFV17D yellow fever vaccine.

This clonotype appeared a few times. This chain uses TRBV7-2 with TRBJ2-5; the D gene could be TRBD1 or TRBD2 (6 bases each). This CDR3 region has 14 residues. With 5 bases removed from V and 5 bases from J, the gap between germline ends came to 15 bases. Germline V lookup: CDR1 SGHTA, CDR2 FQGNSA. As DNA, the CDR3 is TGTGCCAGCAGCGGGGGGCCCACGGGGGAGACCCAGTACTTC. Translating gives CASSGGPTGETQYF. The full variable domain, in which reference TRBV7-2 and TRBJ2-5 provide the parts outside the CDR3, is GAGVSQSPSNKVTEKGKDVELRCDPISGHTALYWYRQSLGQGLEFLIYFQGNSAPDKSGLPSDRFSAERTGGSVSTLTIQRTQQEDSAVYLCASSGGPTGETQYFGPGTRLLVL.

This clonotype showed up many times. The chain joins TRBV18 to TRBJ1-4; D gene ambiguous. The CDR3 has 14 amino acids. Germline lookup yields CDR1 KGHSH and CDR2 LQKENI. Trimming removed 3 bases from V and 6 bases from J, with 11 bases in between. The CDR3 DNA sequence: TGTGCCAGCTCACCGGAGGCCCTTGATGAAAAACTGTTTTTT. Residues: CASSPEALDEKLFF.

The sample holds many counts of this clonotype. This chain connects TRBV21-1 to TRBJ1-4. TRBV21-1 is termed a pseudogene. The CDR3 covers 12 residues. The CDR3 loop is CASSKIERKLFF. Here the CDR3 DNA reads TGTGCCAGCAGCAAGATTGAGAGAAAACTGTTTTTT.

In this sample, this clonotype turned up many times. The chain is built from TRBV20-1 and TRBJ1-5; 9 nucleotides line up with TRBD1. Trimming took 3 bases from V and 9 from J; bases not matched to a gene: 9. The CDR3 is 14 amino acids. The germline gives CDR1 DFQATT, CDR2 SNEGSKA (reference sequence). The CDR3 nucleotides are TGCAGTGCTAGCCTGGGACAGGGCGACGGGCCCCAGCATTTT. It yields the protein CSASLGQGDGPQHF.

This clonotype was seen ten or more times. The chain couples TRBV5-1 to TRBJ2-3; the match to TRBD2 covers 9 bases. Losses at the gene ends were 4 bases for V and 3 bases for J; bases not matched to a gene: 9. In germline, CDR1 is SGHRS, CDR2 YFSETQ. This CDR3 contains 16 residues. CDR3 region: CASSTSLAGVTDTQYF. DNA of the CDR3: TGCGCCAGCAGCACCTCCTTAGCGGGGGTAACAGATACGCAGTATTTT.

This clonotype was picked up a small number of times. This chain uses TRBV28 with TRBJ2-7; 7 bases line up with TRBD1. Germline V gene lookup returns CDR1 MDHEN and CDR2 SYDVKM. The CDR3 covers 15 residues. V lost 7 bases and J lost 4; bases outside the gene matches: 13. The CDR3 DNA reads TGTGCCAGCACTACCCAGGGGGACGCGCGGTACGAGCAGTACGTC. Translated, it gives CASTTQGDARYEQYV.

This clonotype showed up many times. CDR3 DNA: TGCGCCAGCAGCTCGACGACAGATATGAACACTGAAGCTTTCTTT. It specifies CASSSTTDMNTEAFF. This chain connects TRBV5-1 to TRBJ1-1, with a weak D call TRBD1 (5 bases). In germline, CDR1 is SGHRS, CDR2 YFSETQ. The germline V and J ends were trimmed by 3 bases and 0 bases, with 12 bases remaining between them. This CDR3 contains 15 residues.